This TCR beta chain came from a study of T cell responses to AZD1222 COVID-19 vaccine. General observations from the study: There were mostly white British donors and more females than males, and clonal diversity was possibly underestimated. Baseline testing showed seropositivity in only six or seven AZD1222 recipients.

In the case of this clone: What it recognizes is unknown.

V lost 3 bases, J lost 8 bases, and 13 bases lay in between. In germline, CDR1 is SGHTA, CDR2 FQGNSA. This CDR3 has 13 amino acids. Method: immunoSEQ multiplex PCR; TCRdb's copy keeps in-frame clones and lacks some. The sample contains around 110,000 clones, roughly 88% of which appear only once. The chain couples TRBV7-2 to TRBJ1-2; TRBD1 might be the D (5 bases). Sequences were derived from peripheral blood, sampled on day 0 of AZD1222 vaccination. The clonotype originates from an adult in good health. The CDR3 nucleotides read TGTGCCAGCAGCTTTAAGGGGACGGGAGGCTACACCTTC. Encoded protein: CASSFKGTGGYTF.